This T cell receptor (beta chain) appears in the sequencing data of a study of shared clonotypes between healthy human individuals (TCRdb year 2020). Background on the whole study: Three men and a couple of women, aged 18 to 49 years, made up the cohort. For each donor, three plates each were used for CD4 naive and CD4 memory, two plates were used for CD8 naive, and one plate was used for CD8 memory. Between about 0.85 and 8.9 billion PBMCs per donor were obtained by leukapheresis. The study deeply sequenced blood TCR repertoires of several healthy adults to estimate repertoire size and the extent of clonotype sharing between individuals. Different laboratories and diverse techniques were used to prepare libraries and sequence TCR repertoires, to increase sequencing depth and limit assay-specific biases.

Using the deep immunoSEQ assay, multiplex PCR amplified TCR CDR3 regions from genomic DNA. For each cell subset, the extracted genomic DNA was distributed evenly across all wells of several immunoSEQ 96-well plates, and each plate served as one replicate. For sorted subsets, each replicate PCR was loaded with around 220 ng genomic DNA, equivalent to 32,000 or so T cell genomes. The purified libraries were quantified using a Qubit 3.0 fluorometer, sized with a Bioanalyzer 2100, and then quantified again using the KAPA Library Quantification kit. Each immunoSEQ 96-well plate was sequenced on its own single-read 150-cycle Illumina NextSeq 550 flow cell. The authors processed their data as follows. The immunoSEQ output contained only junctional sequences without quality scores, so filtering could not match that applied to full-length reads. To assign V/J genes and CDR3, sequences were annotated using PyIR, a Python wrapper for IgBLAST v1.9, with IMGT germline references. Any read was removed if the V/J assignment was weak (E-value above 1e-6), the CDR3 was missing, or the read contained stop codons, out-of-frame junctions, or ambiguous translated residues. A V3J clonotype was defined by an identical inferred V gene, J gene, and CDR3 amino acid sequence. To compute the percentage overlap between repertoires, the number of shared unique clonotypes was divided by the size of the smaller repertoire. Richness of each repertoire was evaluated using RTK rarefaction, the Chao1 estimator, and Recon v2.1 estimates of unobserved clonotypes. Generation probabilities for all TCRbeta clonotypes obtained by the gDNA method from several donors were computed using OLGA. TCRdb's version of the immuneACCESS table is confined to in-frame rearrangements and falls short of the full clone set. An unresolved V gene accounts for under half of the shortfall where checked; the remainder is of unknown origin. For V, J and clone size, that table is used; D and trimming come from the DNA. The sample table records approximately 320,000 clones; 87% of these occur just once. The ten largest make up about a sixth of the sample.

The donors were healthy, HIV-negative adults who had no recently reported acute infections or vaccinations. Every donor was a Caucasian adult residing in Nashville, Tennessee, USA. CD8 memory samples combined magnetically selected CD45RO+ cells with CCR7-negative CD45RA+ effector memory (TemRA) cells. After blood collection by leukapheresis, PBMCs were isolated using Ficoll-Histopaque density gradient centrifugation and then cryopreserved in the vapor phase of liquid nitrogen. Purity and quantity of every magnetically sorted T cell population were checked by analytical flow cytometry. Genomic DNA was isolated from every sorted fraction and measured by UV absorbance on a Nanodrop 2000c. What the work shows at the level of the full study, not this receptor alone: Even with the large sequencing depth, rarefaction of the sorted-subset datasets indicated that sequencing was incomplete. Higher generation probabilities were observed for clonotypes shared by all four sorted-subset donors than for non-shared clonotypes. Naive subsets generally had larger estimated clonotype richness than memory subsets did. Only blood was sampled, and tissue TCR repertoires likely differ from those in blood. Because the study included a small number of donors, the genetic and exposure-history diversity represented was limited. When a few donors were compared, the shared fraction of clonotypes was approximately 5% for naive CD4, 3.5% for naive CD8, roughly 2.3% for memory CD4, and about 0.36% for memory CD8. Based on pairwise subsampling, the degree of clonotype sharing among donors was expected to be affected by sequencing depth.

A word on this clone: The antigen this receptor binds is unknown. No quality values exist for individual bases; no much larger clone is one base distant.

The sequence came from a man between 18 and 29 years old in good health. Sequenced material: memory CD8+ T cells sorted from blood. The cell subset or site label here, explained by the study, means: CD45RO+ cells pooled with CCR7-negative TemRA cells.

The CDR3 here reads CASSLRTQYYGYTF. The nucleotide sequence reads as follows: TGTGCCAGCAGCTTAAGAACACAGTACTATGGCTACACCTTC. Recombination joined TRBV7-9 with TRBJ1-2; there is no confident call for the D gene. From a lookup of the germline V gene (reference sequence), CDR1 and CDR2 are SEHNR and FQNEAQ. The CDR3 spans 14 residues, from the cysteine through the phenylalanine. Here the CDR3 DNA is all that survives: 42 bases in frame from base 1. The V and J ends are trimmed by 2 bases and 3 bases, leaving 10 bases between them.